The 14 T cell receptor beta chains given below trace back to one sample, sequenced in a study of vaccination effects on CD4 cells after COVID-19. Subsequent to a culture period of around 10 days, CD4+ T cells were isolated. Participants were vaccinated with two doses of either the BNT162b2 or mRNA-1273 vaccine. Antigens for these TCRs are unknown. Libraries were prepared by immunoSEQ multiplex PCR; TCRdb keeps only in-frame clonotypes and omits some of them. The sample yields tens of thousands of clones, roughly 73% seen once. Source: CD4+ T cells from PBMCs cultured without peptide, taken after COVID-19 vaccination. Receptors were obtained from a human donor who received a COVID-19 vaccine.

The V gene is TRBV6-5, the J gene TRBJ1-3; D is possibly TRBD1 (6 bases). V was clipped by 9 bases and J by 2 bases, with 14 bases between them. Germline-derived CDR1 and CDR2 are MNHEY and SVGAGI. This CDR3 comprises 14 residues. DNA of the CDR3: TGTGCCAGTATCGTGGGGACAACTGGAAACACCATATATTTT. Protein sequence: CASIVGTTGNTIYF.

The CDR3 DNA follows: TGCGCCAGCAGCCAAGATATTGGTAAGACCCGGCGGGAAGCTTTCTTT. Protein product: CASSQDIGKTRREAFF. The rearrangement joins TRBV4-1 to TRBJ1-1; D gene uncertain. Trimming removed 0 bases at V and 8 bases at J, with 19 bases between. Germline CDR1 reads MGHRA; CDR2 reads YSYEKL. There are 16 residues in the CDR3.

The chain joins TRBV5-1 to TRBJ2-2; D might be TRBD2 (6 bases). The CDR3 totals 15 residues. CDR1 is SGHRS and CDR2 is YFSETQ in the germline V gene. V lost 1 base to trimming and J lost 1 base, with 8 bases between them. The CDR3 here is CASSLWGENTGELFF. The CDR3 DNA reads TGCGCCAGCAGCTTGTGGGGGGAGAACACCGGGGAGCTGTTTTTT.

The chain has TRBV12-3 or TRBV12-4 and TRBJ1-1; D is possibly TRBD1 (6 bases). V was pared by 3 bases and J by 3 bases, with 8 bases between. This CDR3 has 13 residues. The CDR3: CASSFHRDTEAFF. Written as DNA, the CDR3 is TGTGCCAGCAGTTTCCACAGGGACACTGAAGCTTTCTTT.

The genes are TRBV6-2 or TRBV6-3 and TRBJ1-2; D is possibly TRBD1 (5 bases). The length of the CDR3 is 13 residues. Per germline, CDR1 MNHEY and CDR2 SVGEGT. Trimming removed 5 bases at V and 4 bases at J, with 11 bases between. The CDR3 region has the DNA TGTGCCAGCAGTAACGGGGACTTCTATGGCTACACCTTC. This sequence encodes CASSNGDFYGYTF.

The chain links TRBV9 to TRBJ2-1, with D possibly being TRBD1 (6 bases). The CDR3 spans 16 residues. Germline CDR1 reads SGDLS; CDR2 reads YYNGEE. Trimming cost V 0 bases and J 3 bases, with 13 bases left between them. CDR3 loop: CASSVAGTGNYNEQFF. The CDR3, as DNA: TGTGCCAGCAGCGTAGCTGGTACAGGGAACTACAATGAGCAGTTCTTC. Using reference TRBV9 and TRBJ2-1 for the parts outside the CDR3, the full variable domain is DSGVTQTPKHLITATGQRVTLRCSPRSGDLSVYWYQQSLDQGLQFLIQYYNGEERAKGNILERFSAQQFPDLHSELNLSSLELGDSALYFCASSVAGTGNYNEQFFGPGTRLTVL.

V is TRBV3-1 (or the pseudogene TRBV3-2) and J is TRBJ2-5; D uncertain. Germline V CDR1 and CDR2: LGHDT, YNNKEL (reference sequence). Trimming stripped 1 base from V and 2 bases from J, with 11 bases between. CDR3 length: 15 residues. Written as DNA, the CDR3 is TGTGCCAGCAGCCAAGGTAGGGTTCCACAAGAGACCCAGTACTTC. It specifies CASSQGRVPQETQYF.

The rearrangement links TRBV7-3 to TRBJ2-3, with D perhaps given as TRBD1 or TRBD2 (6 bases each). CDR3 length: 15 amino acids. Per germline, CDR1 SGHTA and CDR2 FQGTGA. Trimming stripped 5 bases from V and 0 bases from J, with 12 bases between. This CDR3 reads CASSRGAGSTDTQYF. In DNA, the CDR3 is TGTGCCAGCAGCAGGGGGGCCGGGAGCACAGATACGCAGTATTTT.

The chain has TRBV2 and TRBJ2-5; D is possibly TRBD1 or TRBD2 (6 bases each). Germline values: CDR1 SNHLY, CDR2 FYNNEI. The CDR3 loop spans 15 amino acids. Deletions cut 6 bases from V and 5 bases from J, with 19 bases between. CDR3 coding DNA: TGTGCCAGCAGGCGGGGAACAGGGATGTGGGAGACCCAGTACTTC. It translates to CASRRGTGMWETQYF.

This clone came up once. This CDR3 reads CASSLTAQGITEAFF. In nucleotides, the CDR3 is TGTGCCAGCAGCTTAACTGCCCAAGGGATCACTGAAGCTTTCTTT. The chain is built from TRBV7-3 and TRBJ1-1; D gene unclear. The V gene's germline CDR1 is SGHTA and CDR2 FQGTGA. CDR3 size: 15 residues. Deletions cut 0 bases from V and 4 bases from J, with 12 bases between.

This chain joins TRBV24-1 and TRBJ2-2; no definite D call. The germline V gene encodes CDR1 KGHDR and CDR2 SFDVKD. The CDR3 has 16 residues. Trimming stripped 1 base from V and 5 bases from J, with 13 bases between. This CDR3 reads CATSDLSLEATGELFF. Here the CDR3 DNA reads TGTGCCACCAGTGATTTATCCCTAGAGGCTACCGGGGAGCTGTTTTTT.

This rearrangement joins TRBV11-2 to TRBJ2-5; maybe TRBD1 (5 bases). V was shortened by 4 bases and J by 4 bases, with 10 bases between the two germline ends. CDR1 is SGHAT and CDR2 is FQNNGV in the germline V gene. The CDR3 extends over 13 amino acids. CDR3 coding DNA: TGTGCCAGCAGCTCAGGGAATTTAGAGACCCAGTACTTC. Its translation is CASSSGNLETQYF.

The chain has TRBV6-6 and TRBJ2-7, with D unresolved. The V end was cut by 3 bases, the J end by 4 bases, with 7 bases between. Germline V gene lookup returns CDR1 MNHNY and CDR2 SVGAGI (reference sequence). The CDR3 length is 12 residues. This CDR3 is CASSYTRYEQYV. DNA for the CDR3: TGTGCCAGCAGTTATACAAGGTACGAGCAGTACGTC.

The CDR3 spells CASSLSTGGTDTQYF. As DNA, the CDR3 is TGCGCCAGCAGCTTGTCGACAGGGGGCACAGATACGCAGTATTTT. This rearrangement joins TRBV5-1 to TRBJ2-3; 8 nucleotides align to TRBD1. The ends lost 1 base at V and 1 base at J; junction bases unmatched: 2. The CDR3 runs 15 residues. Germline CDR1 is SGHRS and CDR2 is YFSETQ. The variable domain in full, completed from reference TRBV5-1 and TRBJ2-3, reads KAGVTQTPRYLIKTRGQQVTLSCSPISGHRSVSWYQQTPGQGLQFLFEYFSETQRNKGNFPGRFSGRQFSNSRSEMNVSTLELGDSALYLCASSLSTGGTDTQYFGPGTRLTVL.